The present T cell receptor (beta chain) was sequenced within a study of cytomegalovirus exposure and HLA in healthy donors. Notes on the study in general: Under in vitro conditions, a few CMV-associated chains were confirmed as specific for CMV antigens. Both high specificity and high sensitivity reportedly marked the classifier's diagnosis of cytomegalovirus status.

V shed 3 bases and J 5 bases; nucleotides not matched to a gene: 2. CDR3 size: 13 residues. CDR1 SGHRS and CDR2 YFSETQ come from the germline V gene. Repertoires were generated with immunoSEQ multiplex PCR, while TCRdb's copy carries only in-frame clones and drops some. The table has about 170,000 clones, 86% seen once. On this clone: Its antigen remains unidentified.

The TCR comes from a woman younger than 45 in good health and CMV-seronegative. Sequenced material: PBMCs. This rearrangement joins TRBV5-1 to TRBJ2-7; the match to TRBD1 covers 10 bases. CDR3 DNA sequence: TGCGCCAGCAGCTCCGGACAGGGGGACGAGCAGTACTTC. Amino acids: CASSSGQGDEQYF.